This is a list of T cell receptor beta chains from one sample in a study of shared clonotypes between healthy human individuals. TCRdb's table, derived via immunoSEQ multiplex PCR, lists solely in-frame clones and lacks some. The sample has about 1 million clones, approximately 76% seen once. The source material was memory CD4+ T cells sorted from blood. The source is a young man in good health. Both conserved end residues are part of each CDR3. Each record gives: J gene, D gene, V gene, clone size, CDR3 DNA, CDR3 protein. D genes are given only for firm matches. Not every row has a clone size; where given, it reads once, few, many or a size class.

TRBJ1-6 . TRBV27 once TGTGCCAGCCTCTCTTTTGGCTCTTTAAATTCACCCCTCCACTTT CASLSFGSLNSPLHF
TRBJ2-5 TRBD1 TRBV6-1 few TGTGCCAGCAGCCGGACAGGGCGATTAGAGACCCAGTACTTC CASSRTGRLETQYF
TRBJ2-3 . TRBV5-6 . TGTGCCAGCAGCTGGGACGTCCGCACAGATACGCAGTATTTT CASSWDVRTDTQYF
TRBJ2-5 TRBD1 TRBV11-2 . TGTGCCAGCAGCTTACGACAGGGTCAAGAGACCCAGTACTTC CASSLRQGQETQYF
TRBJ2-2 . TRBV10-1 . TGCGCCAGCAGTGAGCTGGAACGCACCGGGGAGCTGTTTTTT CASSELERTGELFF
TRBJ1-3 . TRBV19 . TGTGCCAGTAGCGACGTAATTGGAAACACCATATATTTT CASSDVIGNTIYF
TRBJ2-7 . TRBV5-6 . TGTGCCAGCACCTTGCCTGCGTTCGGCCACGAGCAGTACTTC CASTLPAFGHEQYF
TRBJ2-5 . TRBV12-5 . TGTGCTAGTGGTTTGGCCGGCGGCCAAGAGACCCAGTACTTC CASGLAGGQETQYF
TRBJ2-3 TRBD2 TRBV7-8 many TGTGCCAGCAGCTTAAGGACTAGCGGTCCAGTCGGTACGCAGTATTTT CASSLRTSGPVGTQYF
TRBJ1-1 . TRBV11-2 . TGTGCCAGCAGCTCCGGGGGCGCGTATGAAGCTTTCTTT CASSSGGAYEAFF
TRBJ1-1 . TRBV29-1 few TGCAGCGTATTTCGGGTTGCAGGGAACACTGAAGCTTTCTTT CSVFRVAGNTEAFF
TRBJ1-6 . TRBV28 . TGTGCCAGCAGTTTGGCACAGGATAATTCACCCCTCCACTTT CASSLAQDNSPLHF
TRBJ2-1 TRBD2 TRBV7-7 . TGTGCTAGCAGCCCGTATGGGGTAGCGGGAGGGCCCCATGAGCAGTTCTTC CASSPYGVAGGPHEQFF
TRBJ2-3 . TRBV7-9 . TGTGCCAGCAGCTTAAGTGGAGATACGCAGTATTTT CASSLSGDTQYF
TRBJ2-3 . TRBV5-4 . TGTGCCAGCAGCACGTGGACGGCAAACACAGATACGCAGTATTTT CASSTWTANTDTQYF
TRBJ2-3 . TRBV10-3 . TGTGCCCACGCCGATAGCACAGATACGCAGTATTTT CAHADSTDTQYF